These T cell receptor beta chains were read from a single sample in a study of blood T cell repertoires in COVID-19. Assay used: immunoSEQ multiplex PCR; TCRdb lists only in-frame clones, some missing. The table has more than 75,000 clones, approximately 86% seen once. What was sequenced was peripheral blood. Every receptor here comes from an elderly man with active or convalescent COVID-19. The CDR3 runs from the conserved cysteine through the conserved F or W. The order of the fields is V gene, clone size, D gene, J gene, CDR3 DNA, CDR3 protein. A D gene is named only where the DNA matches it firmly. Size tells how often a clone was seen (once, few, many) or the class of an expanded clone, and some rows leave it out.

>TRBV18|.|TRBD1|TRBJ1-4
TGTGCCAGCTCCCAGGGACAGGGCGGTGAAAAACTGTTTTTT
CASSQGQGGEKLFF
>TRBV10-3|.|TRBD1|TRBJ1-2
TGTGCCATCAGTGGACCGGGACAGGGGGCGGATAGCTATGGCTACACCTTC
CAISGPGQGADSYGYTF
>TRBV4-2|.|.|TRBJ2-7
TGTGCCAGCAGCCAATCGGGTGGCTCCTACGAGCAGTACTTC
CASSQSGGSYEQYF
>TRBV4-3|.|.|TRBJ1-5
TGCGCCAGCAGCCAATTTTCAGGGAGCAATCAGCCCCAGCATTTT
CASSQFSGSNQPQHF
>TRBV6-2/TRBV6-3|.|TRBD1|TRBJ2-7
TGTGCCAGCAGTTGGACAGGATACGAGCAGTACTTC
CASSWTGYEQYF
>TRBV7-9|.|.|TRBJ2-1
TGTGCCACGGACCGGGACAACCGAGCGAATGAGCAGTTCTTC
CATDRDNRANEQFF
>TRBV11-2|.|TRBD2|TRBJ2-7
TGTGCCAGCAGCTTAGACCCTAGCGGGAGTAATTCCTACGAGCAGTACTTC
CASSLDPSGSNSYEQYF
>TRBV5-4|.|TRBD2|TRBJ2-3
TGTGCCAGCAGCGCGGGACTAGCGGGCTCAGATACGCAGTATTTT
CASSAGLAGSDTQYF
>TRBV5-1|.|TRBD1|TRBJ2-5
TGCGCCAGCAGCTTGGGACAGGGAGAGACCCAGTACTTC
CASSLGQGETQYF
>TRBV6-2/TRBV6-3|.|.|TRBJ2-3
TGTGCCAGCAGTTACAGGAGGAGCACAGATACGCAGTATTTT
CASSYRRSTDTQYF
>TRBV11-2|once|TRBD2|TRBJ2-2
TGTGCCAGCAGCTTGATCCTTCCGACTAGCGGGAAGGCCGGGGAGCTGTTTTTT
CASSLILPTSGKAGELFF
>TRBV28|.|.|TRBJ1-5
TGTGCCAGCAGTGAGAGAGGATATGGACAGTCTCAGCCCCAGCATTTT
CASSERGYGQSQPQHF
>TRBV5-1|once|TRBD1|TRBJ1-1
TGCGCCAGCAGCTTACAGGGGAAGAACACTGAAGCTTTCTTT
CASSLQGKNTEAFF
>TRBV30|few|TRBD1|TRBJ1-6
TGTGCCTGGAATCAACAGGGGGAATATAATTCACCCCTCCACTTT
CAWNQQGEYNSPLHF
>TRBV6-5|.|.|TRBJ1-5
TGTGCCAGCAGGCCACAAAGATATAGCAATCAGCCCCAGCATTTT
CASRPQRYSNQPQHF
>TRBV10-3|.|.|TRBJ1-6
TGTGCCATCAGTGAACAACAGGGTGGGAATTCACCCCTCCACTTT
CAISEQQGGNSPLHF
>TRBV10-3|.|.|TRBJ1-2
TGTGCCATCAGTCCACCCCCCTCGGGAGTCGAGTATGGCTACACCTTC
CAISPPPSGVEYGYTF
>TRBV3-1/TRBV3-2|few|.|TRBJ1-4
TGTGCCAGCAGCTTCGCAGGGGTTTCTCCTAGTGAAAAACTGTTTTTT
CASSFAGVSPSEKLFF
>TRBV5-1|.|TRBD2|TRBJ2-7
TGCGCCAGCAGCGCAACTGGGAGGGACTCCTACGAGCAGTACTTC
CASSATGRDSYEQYF
>TRBV18|.|TRBD2|TRBJ2-3
TGTGCCAGCTCACCGGCCGGGAGGTTAGATACGCAGTATTTT
CASSPAGRLDTQYF
>TRBV15|.|TRBD1|TRBJ2-7
TGTGCCACCAGCAGATTGGGACAGGGGGCCTACGAGCAGTACTTC
CATSRLGQGAYEQYF
>TRBV16|.|TRBD1|TRBJ1-2
TGTGCCAGCAGCCATTCTGGGACAGGGAAGAACGGCTATGGCTACACCTTC
CASSHSGTGKNGYGYTF
>TRBV25-1|.|.|TRBJ1-2
TGTGCCAGCCTTCCGGAAGGGGGTGGCTACACCTTC
CASLPEGGGYTF
>TRBV5-6|.|TRBD2|TRBJ2-1
TGTGCCAGCAGCTTTGAAGCGGGATTGGAACAGTTCTTC
CASSFEAGLEQFF
>TRBV30|once|TRBD2|TRBJ2-5
TGTGCCTGGAGTAACGGGAGGCCCCAGTACTTC
CAWSNGRPQYF